The next 5 T cell receptor beta chains were all read from a single sample in a study of neurological immune-mediated disorders. MiXCR, run by TCRdb on the 5' RACE reads, gives a single entry per CDR3 protein. The sample carries about 36,000 distinct CDR3 sequences, 10% recorded once. The material sequenced was PBMCs. These receptors were obtained from a woman aged 25 to 45 with HTLV-1-associated myelopathy (HAM/TSP).

This rearrangement joins TRBV7-6 to TRBJ2-3; TRBD2 matches 12 bases. This CDR3 spans 17 amino acids. V dropped 6 bases and J dropped 2; count of bases not matched to a gene: 9. Looked up from germline, CDR1 is SGHVS and CDR2 is FNYEAQ. CDR3 DNA: TGTGCCAGCAGTAGACGACTAGCGGGGGAGATCACAGATACGCAGTATTTT. Protein: CASSRRLAGEITDTQYF.

There are many counts of this clonotype. The chain has TRBV12-3 or TRBV12-4 and TRBJ2-7, with 16 positions matching TRBD2. The CDR3 totals 18 residues. J gave up 5 bases and V 6 bases, and 13 bases lay outside the gene matches. In nucleotides, the CDR3 is TGTGCCAGCAGCTTCGGGACTAGCGGGGGGGCGGCGGAAAACGAGCAGTACTTC. Its protein is CASSFGTSGGAAENEQYF.

This clonotype came up many times. This sequence joins TRBV20-1 and TRBJ2-1; 14 nucleotides align to TRBD2. This CDR3 contains 14 residues. Germline V gives CDR1 DFQATT, CDR2 SNEGSKA (reference sequence). V trimming: 4 bases; J trimming: 9 bases; junction bases outside the gene matches: 5. The CDR3 loop is CSAKGLAGGVEQFF. CDR3 DNA sequence: TGCAGTGCTAAAGGACTAGCGGGGGGAGTTGAGCAGTTCTTC.

This clonotype was recorded many times. This rearrangement joins TRBV15 to TRBJ2-3, with 11 bases identical to TRBD2. The CDR3 has 16 amino acids. V lost 0 bases, J lost 10 bases, and 9 bases stayed unmatched. Germline V CDR1 and CDR2: LNHNV, YYDKDF (reference sequence). CDR3 coding DNA: TGTGCCACCAGCAGAGAAGTAGCGGGGGGGCCTAGGCCGCAGTATTTT. Translated: CATSREVAGGPRPQYF.

This clonotype was seen ten or more times. The chain has TRBV12-3 or TRBV12-4 and TRBJ1-2, with a weak D call TRBD1 (5 bases). V was shortened by 5 bases and J by 4 bases, with 11 bases between the two germline ends. The CDR3 contains 13 residues. The CDR3 reads CASSPGSAYGYTF. The CDR3 DNA reads TGTGCCAGCAGTCCAGGGTCGGCCTATGGCTACACCTTC.